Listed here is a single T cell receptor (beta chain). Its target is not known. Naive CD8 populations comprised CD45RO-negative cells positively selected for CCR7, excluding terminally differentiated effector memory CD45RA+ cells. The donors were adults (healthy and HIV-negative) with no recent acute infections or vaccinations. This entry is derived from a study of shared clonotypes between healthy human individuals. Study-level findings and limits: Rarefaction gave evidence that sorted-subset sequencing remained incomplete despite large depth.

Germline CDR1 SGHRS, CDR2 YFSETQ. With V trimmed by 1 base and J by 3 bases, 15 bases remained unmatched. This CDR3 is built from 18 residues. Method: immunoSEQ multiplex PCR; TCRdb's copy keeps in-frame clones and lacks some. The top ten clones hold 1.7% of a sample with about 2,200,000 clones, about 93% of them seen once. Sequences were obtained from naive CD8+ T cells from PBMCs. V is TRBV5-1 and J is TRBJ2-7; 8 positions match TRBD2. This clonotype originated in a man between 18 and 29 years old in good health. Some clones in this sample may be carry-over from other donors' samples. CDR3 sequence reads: CASSLPPSGSIVIYEQYF. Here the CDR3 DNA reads TGCGCCAGCAGCTTGCCGCCGAGCGGGAGCATTGTTATCTACGAGCAGTACTTC.